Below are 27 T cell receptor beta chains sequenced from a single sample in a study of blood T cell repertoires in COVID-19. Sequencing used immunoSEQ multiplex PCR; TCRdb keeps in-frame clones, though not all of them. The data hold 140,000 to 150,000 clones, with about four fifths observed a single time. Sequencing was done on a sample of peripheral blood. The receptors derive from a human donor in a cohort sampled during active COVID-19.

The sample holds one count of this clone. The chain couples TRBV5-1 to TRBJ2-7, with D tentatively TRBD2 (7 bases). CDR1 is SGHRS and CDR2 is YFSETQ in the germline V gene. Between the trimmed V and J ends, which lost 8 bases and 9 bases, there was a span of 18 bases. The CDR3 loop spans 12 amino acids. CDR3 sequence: CARGSGTPGQYV. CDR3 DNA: TGCGCCAGGGGAAGCGGGACACCTGGGCAGTACGTC.

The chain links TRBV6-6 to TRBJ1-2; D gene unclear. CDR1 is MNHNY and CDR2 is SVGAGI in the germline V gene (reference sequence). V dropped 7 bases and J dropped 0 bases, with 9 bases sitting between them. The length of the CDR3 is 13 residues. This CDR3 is CASKQKANYGYTF. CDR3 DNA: TGTGCCAGCAAACAAAAAGCTAACTATGGCTACACCTTC.

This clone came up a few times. CDR3 DNA: TGCGCCAGCAGCTCCGGGACACTCAACTACGAGCAGTACTTC. Translating gives CASSSGTLNYEQYF. The gene calls are TRBV5-1 and TRBJ2-7; D possibly corresponds to TRBD1 (6 bases). This CDR3 region has 14 residues. V lost 3 bases to trimming and J lost 3 bases, with 13 bases between them. Germline values: CDR1 SGHRS, CDR2 YFSETQ. Supplemented by reference TRBV5-1 and TRBJ2-7, the full variable domain reads KAGVTQTPRYLIKTRGQQVTLSCSPISGHRSVSWYQQTPGQGLQFLFEYFSETQRNKGNFPGRFSGRQFSNSRSEMNVSTLELGDSALYLCASSSGTLNYEQYFGPGTRLTVT.

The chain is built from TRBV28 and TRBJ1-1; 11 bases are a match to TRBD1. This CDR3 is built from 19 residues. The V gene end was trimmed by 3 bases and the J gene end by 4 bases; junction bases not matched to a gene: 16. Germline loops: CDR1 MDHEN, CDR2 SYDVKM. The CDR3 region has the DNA TGTGCCAGCAGTTTCCCTAAGACGGACAGGGGGCGAGTAACCACTGAAGCTTTCTTT. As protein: CASSFPKTDRGRVTTEAFF.

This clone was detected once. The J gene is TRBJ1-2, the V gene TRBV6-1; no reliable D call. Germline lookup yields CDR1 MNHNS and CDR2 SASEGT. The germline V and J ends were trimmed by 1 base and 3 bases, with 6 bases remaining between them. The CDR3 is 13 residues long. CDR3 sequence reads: CASSEDSHYGYTF. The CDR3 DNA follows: TGTGCCAGCAGTGAAGACAGCCACTATGGCTACACCTTC.

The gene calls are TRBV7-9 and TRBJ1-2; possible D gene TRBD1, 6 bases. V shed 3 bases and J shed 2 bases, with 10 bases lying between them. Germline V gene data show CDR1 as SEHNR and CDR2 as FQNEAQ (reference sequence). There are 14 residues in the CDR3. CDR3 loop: CASSFGGQNYGYTF. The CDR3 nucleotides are TGTGCCAGCAGCTTCGGAGGACAGAACTATGGCTACACCTTC.

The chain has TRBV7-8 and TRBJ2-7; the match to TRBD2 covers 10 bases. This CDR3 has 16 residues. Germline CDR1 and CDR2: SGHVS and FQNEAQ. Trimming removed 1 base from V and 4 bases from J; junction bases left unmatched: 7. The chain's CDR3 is CASSLGIRLAGYEQYV. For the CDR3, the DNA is TGTGCCAGCAGCTTAGGAATTCGACTAGCGGGTTACGAGCAGTACGTC.

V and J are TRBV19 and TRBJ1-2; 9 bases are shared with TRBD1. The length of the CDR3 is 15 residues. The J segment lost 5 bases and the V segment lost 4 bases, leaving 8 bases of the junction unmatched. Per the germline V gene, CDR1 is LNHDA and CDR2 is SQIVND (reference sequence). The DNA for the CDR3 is TGTGCCAGTAGTACGGACAGGGGAGTAGGATATGGCTACACCTTC. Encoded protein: CASSTDRGVGYGYTF.

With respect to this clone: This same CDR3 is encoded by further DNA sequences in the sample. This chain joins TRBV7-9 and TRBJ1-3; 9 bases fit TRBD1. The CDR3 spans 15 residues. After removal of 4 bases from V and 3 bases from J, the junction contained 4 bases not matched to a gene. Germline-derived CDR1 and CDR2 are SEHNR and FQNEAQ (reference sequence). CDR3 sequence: CASSWGQGSGNTIYF. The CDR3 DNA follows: TGTGCCAGCAGCTGGGGACAGGGTAGTGGAAACACCATATATTTT.

The CDR3 DNA reads as TGTGCCAGCAGCTTAAGGAGCGGGGGGGCAATTTACGAGCAGTACTTC. Translating gives CASSLRSGGAIYEQYF. This chain joins TRBV7-2 and TRBJ2-7, with 10 bases matching TRBD2. The ends lost 2 bases at V and 4 bases at J; junction bases unmatched: 8. Germline lookup yields CDR1 SGHTA and CDR2 FQGNSA. The CDR3 has 16 residues.

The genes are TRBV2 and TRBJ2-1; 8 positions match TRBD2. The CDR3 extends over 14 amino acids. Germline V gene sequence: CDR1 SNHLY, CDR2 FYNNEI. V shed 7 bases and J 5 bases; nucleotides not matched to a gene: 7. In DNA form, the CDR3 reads TGTGCCAGCATGGGACTAGTGGGGAACAATGAGCAGTTCTTC. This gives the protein CASMGLVGNNEQFF.

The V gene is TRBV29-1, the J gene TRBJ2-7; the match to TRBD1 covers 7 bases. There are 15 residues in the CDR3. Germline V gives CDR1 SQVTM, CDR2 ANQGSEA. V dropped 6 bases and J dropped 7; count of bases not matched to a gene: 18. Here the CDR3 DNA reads TGCAGCGTGAACGAGCGGAACAGGGGCCTGGGAGAGCAGTACTTC. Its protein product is CSVNERNRGLGEQYF.

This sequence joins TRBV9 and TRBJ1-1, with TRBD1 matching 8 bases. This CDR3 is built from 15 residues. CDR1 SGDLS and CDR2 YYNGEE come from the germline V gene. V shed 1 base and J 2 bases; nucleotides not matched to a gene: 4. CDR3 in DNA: TGTGCCAGCAGCGTATCAGGGGGCCCTAACACTGAAGCTTTCTTT. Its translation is CASSVSGGPNTEAFF.

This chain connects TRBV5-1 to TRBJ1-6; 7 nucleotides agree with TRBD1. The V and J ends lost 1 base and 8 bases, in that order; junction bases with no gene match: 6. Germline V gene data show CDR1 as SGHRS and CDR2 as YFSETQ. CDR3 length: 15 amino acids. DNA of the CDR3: TGCGCCAGCAGCTTGAGACAGGGACGGGATTCACCCCTCCACTTT. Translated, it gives CASSLRQGRDSPLHF. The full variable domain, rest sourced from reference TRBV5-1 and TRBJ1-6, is KAGVTQTPRYLIKTRGQQVTLSCSPISGHRSVSWYQQTPGQGLQFLFEYFSETQRNKGNFPGRFSGRQFSNSRSEMNVSTLELGDSALYLCASSLRQGRDSPLHFGNGTRLTVT.

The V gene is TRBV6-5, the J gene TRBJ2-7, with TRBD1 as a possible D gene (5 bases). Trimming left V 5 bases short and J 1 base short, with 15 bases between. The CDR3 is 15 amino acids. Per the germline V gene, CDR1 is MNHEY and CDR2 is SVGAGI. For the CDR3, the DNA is TGTGCCAGCAGTACCCAACCTACAGGATCCTACGAGCAGTACGTC. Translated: CASSTQPTGSYEQYV.

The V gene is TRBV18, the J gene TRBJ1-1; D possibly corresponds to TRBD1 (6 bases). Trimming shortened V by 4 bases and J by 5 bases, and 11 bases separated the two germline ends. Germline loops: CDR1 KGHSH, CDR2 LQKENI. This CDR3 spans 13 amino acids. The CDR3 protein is CASSQGEQTEAFF. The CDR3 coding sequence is TGTGCCAGCTCACAGGGGGAACAGACTGAAGCTTTCTTT.

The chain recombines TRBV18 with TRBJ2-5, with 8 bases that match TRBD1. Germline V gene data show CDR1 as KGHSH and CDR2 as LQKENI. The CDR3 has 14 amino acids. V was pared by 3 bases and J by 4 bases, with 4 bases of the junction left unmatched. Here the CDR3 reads CASSPQGAGETQYF. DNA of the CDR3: TGTGCCAGCTCACCCCAGGGGGCAGGAGAGACCCAGTACTTC.

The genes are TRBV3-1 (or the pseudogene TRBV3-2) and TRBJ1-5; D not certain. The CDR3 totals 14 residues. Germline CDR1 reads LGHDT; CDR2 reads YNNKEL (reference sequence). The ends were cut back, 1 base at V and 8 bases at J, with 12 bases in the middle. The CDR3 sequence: CASSQGHQDKPQHF. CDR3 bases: TGTGCCAGCAGCCAAGGACATCAAGACAAGCCCCAGCATTTT.

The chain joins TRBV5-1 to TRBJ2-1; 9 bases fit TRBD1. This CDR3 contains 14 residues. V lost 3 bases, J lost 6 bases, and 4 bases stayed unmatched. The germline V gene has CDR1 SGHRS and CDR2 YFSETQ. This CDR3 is CASSYGQGSNEQFF. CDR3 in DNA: TGCGCCAGCAGCTATGGACAGGGGTCCAATGAGCAGTTCTTC.

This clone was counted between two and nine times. The CDR3 DNA reads as TGTGCCAGCAGTGAAGCGGCAGGTATTTATGGCTACACCTTC. Its translation is CASSEAAGIYGYTF. The V and J genes are TRBV6-1 and TRBJ1-2; D is unresolved. Germline V gene data show CDR1 as MNHNS and CDR2 as SASEGT. There are 14 residues in the CDR3. The V gene lost 0 bases and the J gene lost 5 bases, with 10 bases spanning the gap.

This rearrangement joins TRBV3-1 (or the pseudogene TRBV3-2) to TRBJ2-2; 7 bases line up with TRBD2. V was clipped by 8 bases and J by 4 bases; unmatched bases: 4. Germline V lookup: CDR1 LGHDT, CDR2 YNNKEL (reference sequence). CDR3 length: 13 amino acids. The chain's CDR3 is CASRDYPTGELFF. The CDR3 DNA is TGTGCCAGCCGGGACTATCCCACCGGGGAGCTGTTTTTT.

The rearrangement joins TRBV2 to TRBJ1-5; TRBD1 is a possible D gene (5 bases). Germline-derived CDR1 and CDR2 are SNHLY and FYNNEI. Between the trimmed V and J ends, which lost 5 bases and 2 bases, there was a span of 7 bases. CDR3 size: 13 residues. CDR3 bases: TGTGCCAGCAGTTGGGGGGGCAATCAGCCCCAGCATTTT. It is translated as CASSWGGNQPQHF.

The CDR3 nucleotides are TGTGCCAGCAGGCTAGCGGCACCACTCGGGGAGACCCAGTACTTC. Its protein is CASRLAAPLGETQYF. The chain links TRBV27 to TRBJ2-5, with 7 bases aligning to TRBD2. V lost 6 bases to trimming and J lost 5 bases; unmatched junction nucleotides: 12. The CDR3 extends over 15 amino acids. CDR1 is MNHEY, CDR2 SMNVEV, per germline (reference sequence).

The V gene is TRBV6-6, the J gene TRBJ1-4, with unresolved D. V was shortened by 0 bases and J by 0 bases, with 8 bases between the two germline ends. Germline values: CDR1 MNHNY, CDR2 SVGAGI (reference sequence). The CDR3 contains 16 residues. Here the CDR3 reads CASSYSSRATNEKLFF. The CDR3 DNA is TGTGCCAGCAGTTACTCGAGCCGTGCAACTAATGAAAAACTGTTTTTT.

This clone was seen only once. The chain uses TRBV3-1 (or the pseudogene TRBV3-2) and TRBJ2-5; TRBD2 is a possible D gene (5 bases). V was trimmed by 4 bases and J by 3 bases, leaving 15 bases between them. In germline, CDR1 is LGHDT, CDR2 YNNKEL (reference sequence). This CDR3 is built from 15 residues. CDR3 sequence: CASSPMTRVEETQYF. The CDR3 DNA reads TGTGCCAGCAGCCCGATGACGAGGGTGGAAGAGACCCAGTACTTC.

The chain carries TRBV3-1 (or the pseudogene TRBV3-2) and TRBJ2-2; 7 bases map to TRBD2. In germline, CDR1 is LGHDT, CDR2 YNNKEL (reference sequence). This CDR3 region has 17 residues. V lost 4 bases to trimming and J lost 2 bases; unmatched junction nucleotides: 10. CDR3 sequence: CASSPLVSGANTGELFF. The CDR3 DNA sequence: TGTGCCAGCAGCCCGCTCGTCAGCGGGGCAAACACCGGGGAGCTGTTTTTT.

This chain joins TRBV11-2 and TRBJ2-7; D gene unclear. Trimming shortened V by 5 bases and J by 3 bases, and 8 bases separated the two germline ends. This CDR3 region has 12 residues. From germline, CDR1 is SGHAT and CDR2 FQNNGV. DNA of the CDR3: TGTGCCAGCAGCCAGTCGGGCTACGAGCAGTACGTC. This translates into CASSQSGYEQYV.